The 14 T cell receptor beta chains listed next were all sequenced from one sample in a study of T-cell reconstitution after alpha-beta-depleted transplantation in children. The authors prepared the TCRbeta library with unique molecular identifiers. TCRdb itself ran the PCR reads through MiXCR, one entry per CDR3 protein. This sample has 500,000 to 750,000 distinct CDR3 sequences, with more than 20% found just once. The material sequenced was PBMCs, taken before TCRalphabeta/CD19-depleted stem cell transplant. These receptors came from a boy less than two years old with Wiskott-Aldrich syndrome, due to receive a stem cell transplant.

This clonotype showed up just a few times. This chain joins TRBV11-3 and TRBJ2-1; 7 nucleotides align to TRBD2. CDR1 and CDR2 from the germline V gene are SGHNT and YENEEA. The CDR3 loop spans 15 amino acids. V shed 0 bases, J shed 4 bases, and the junction held 3 bases outside the gene matches. Written as DNA, the CDR3 is TGTGCCAGCAGCTTAGAGCGGGAGCCTTACAATGAGCAGTTCTTC. Encoded protein: CASSLEREPYNEQFF. Full variable domain (missing parts from reference TRBV11-3 and TRBJ2-1): EAGVVQSPRYKIIEKKQPVAFWCNPISGHNTLYWYLQNLGQGPELLIRYENEEAVDDSQLPKDRFSAERLKGVDSTLKIQPAELGDSAVYLCASSLEREPYNEQFFGPGTRLTVL.

The chain couples TRBV15 to TRBJ2-5; perhaps TRBD1 as D (7 bases). This CDR3 comprises 19 residues. Germline lookup yields CDR1 LNHNV and CDR2 YYDKDF (reference sequence). Deletions cut 0 bases from V and 3 bases from J, with 23 bases between. The DNA of the CDR3 is TGTGCCACCAGCAGAGATCTTCCGGCGGGGCAGGGGGTCGAAGAGACCCAGTACTTC. This encodes CATSRDLPAGQGVEETQYF. Supplemented by reference TRBV15 and TRBJ2-5, the full variable domain reads DAMVIQNPRYQVTQFGKPVTLSCSQTLNHNVMYWYQQKSSQAPKLLFHYYDKDFNNEADTPDNFQSRRPNTSFCFLDIRSPGLGDTAMYLCATSRDLPAGQGVEETQYFGPGTRLLVL.

V and J are TRBV3-1 and TRBJ2-3; D uncertain. The CDR3 totals 16 residues. Germline V gene lookup returns CDR1 LGHDT and CDR2 YNNKEL (reference sequence). The V gene lost 1 base and the J gene lost 1 base, with 12 bases spanning the gap. The CDR3 is CASSQGGYARTDTQYF. The DNA for the CDR3 is TGTGCCAGCAGCCAAGGAGGTTATGCGCGCACAGATACGCAGTATTTT.

V gene TRBV7-9 combines with J gene TRBJ2-5; 7 bases line up with TRBD1. Per germline, CDR1 SEHNR and CDR2 FQNEAQ (reference sequence). This CDR3 comprises 15 residues. The V and J ends lost 1 base and 5 bases, in that order; junction bases with no gene match: 7. The DNA of the CDR3 is TGTGCCAGCAGCTTAGAAGGAGTAGGGGGCGAGACCCAGTACTTC. This encodes CASSLEGVGGETQYF.

J is TRBJ2-1 and V is TRBV28, with 8 bases fitting TRBD2. Germline lookup yields CDR1 MDHEN and CDR2 SYDVKM. There are 15 residues in the CDR3. With 2 bases clipped from V and 7 bases from J, the junction kept 7 bases outside the gene matches. This chain's CDR3 is CASSLPPGLENEQFF. DNA for the CDR3: TGTGCCAGCAGTTTACCACCGGGACTAGAAAATGAGCAGTTCTTC. Drawing the rest from reference TRBV28 and TRBJ2-1, the complete variable domain is DVKVTQSSRYLVKRTGEKVFLECVQDMDHENMFWYRQDPGLGLRLIYFSYDVKMKEKGDIPEGYSVSREKKERFSLILESASTNQTSMYLCASSLPPGLENEQFFGPGTRLTVL.

This clonotype turned up a few times. This chain connects TRBV7-2 to TRBJ1-5; a weak D match, TRBD1 (5 bases). This CDR3 is built from 14 residues. The V gene's germline CDR1 is SGHTA and CDR2 FQGNSA. Trimming shortened V by 3 bases and J by 6 bases, and 12 bases separated the two germline ends. CDR3 DNA sequence: TGTGCCAGCAGCTTGCGAGGGGTTGCTCAGCCCCAGCATTTT. Its protein is CASSLRGVAQPQHF.

V usage is TRBV28 and J usage is TRBJ2-1; D may match TRBD1 or TRBD2 (5 bases each). V lost 6 bases and J 7 bases, leaving 16 bases between the germline ends. Germline assignment: CDR1 MDHEN and CDR2 SYDVKM. The CDR3 length is 14 residues. Written as DNA, the CDR3 is TGTGCCAGCAGGGGGCCCGCGCGGAGGAATGAGCAGTTCTTC. Encoded protein: CASRGPARRNEQFF.

Only a few counts were recorded for this clonotype. V and J are TRBV20-1 and TRBJ1-1; D gene ambiguous. V dropped 2 bases and J dropped 0 bases, with 10 bases sitting between them. The CDR3 contains 14 residues. The V gene's germline CDR1 is DFQATT and CDR2 SNEGSKA (reference sequence). The CDR3 DNA reads TGCAGTGCTAGATCCTATAGGATGAACACTGAAGCTTTCTTT. Its translation: CSARSYRMNTEAFF.

This clonotype was seen a few times. The chain is built from TRBV7-9 and TRBJ2-5, with 7 bases aligning to TRBD2. The J segment lost 4 bases and the V segment lost 5 bases, leaving 10 bases of the junction unmatched. CDR3 length: 15 residues. Per germline, CDR1 SEHNR and CDR2 FQNEAQ (reference sequence). CDR3 bases: TGTGCCAGCAGCCCGAATAGCTTAGCGGGAGAGACCCAGTACTTC. Amino acids: CASSPNSLAGETQYF.

This CDR3 reads CASSLAPVAGGWADTQYF. The CDR3 region has the DNA TGTGCCAGCAGCTTAGCCCCCGTAGCGGGAGGTTGGGCAGATACGCAGTATTTT. The chain couples TRBV7-2 to TRBJ2-3; TRBD2 aligns across 10 bases. Germline CDR1 and CDR2: SGHTA and FQGNSA. With 0 bases clipped from V and 4 bases from J, the junction kept 10 bases outside the gene matches. The CDR3 extends over 18 amino acids.

This rearrangement joins TRBV7-2 to TRBJ2-7; 14 bases line up with TRBD2. The ends lost 5 bases at V and 0 bases at J; junction bases unmatched: 6. This CDR3 is 17 amino acids long. Looked up from germline, CDR1 is SGHTA and CDR2 is FQGNSA. The CDR3 DNA is TGTGCCAGCAGCGGAGGACTAGCGGGAGGTTTCTCCTACGAGCAGTACTTC. Its protein is CASSGGLAGGFSYEQYF.

This chain joins TRBV11-1 and TRBJ2-1; D might be TRBD1 or TRBD2, each matching 5 bases. Germline loops: CDR1 SGHAT, CDR2 FQDESV (reference sequence). V lost 6 bases and J 0 bases, leaving 21 bases between the germline ends. This CDR3 is built from 18 residues. CDR3 in amino acids: CASRSQAAGTTSYNEQFF. The CDR3, as DNA: TGTGCCAGCAGGTCCCAGGCGGCTGGGACCACCTCCTACAATGAGCAGTTCTTC. The complete variable domain, with remaining parts taken from reference TRBV11-1 and TRBJ2-1, reads EAEVAQSPRYKITEKSQAVAFWCDPISGHATLYWYRQILGQGPELLVQFQDESVVDDSQLPKDRFSAERLKGVDSTLKIQPAELGDSAMYLCASRSQAAGTTSYNEQFFGPGTRLTVL.

This clonotype has only a few counts. The J gene is TRBJ2-3, the V gene TRBV28; D is undetermined. Trimming left V 3 bases short and J 2 bases short, with 9 bases between. Germline loops: CDR1 MDHEN, CDR2 SYDVKM. The CDR3 is made up of 14 amino acids. The CDR3 region is CASSFGLNTDTQYF. The DNA of the CDR3 is TGTGCCAGCAGTTTTGGTCTGAACACAGATACGCAGTATTTT.

This clonotype was seen only a few times. J is TRBJ1-5 and V is TRBV7-9, with 8 bases identical to TRBD1. The CDR3 totals 14 residues. The germline CDR1 and CDR2 sequences are SEHNR and FQNEAQ (reference sequence). V trimming: 5 bases; J trimming: 4 bases; junction bases outside the gene matches: 4. The CDR3 DNA sequence: TGTGCCAGCAGCCAACAGGGGGGGAATCAGCCCCAGCATTTT. Encoded protein: CASSQQGGNQPQHF.